This passage covers 30 T cell receptor beta chains from one sample sequenced in a study of blood T cell repertoires in COVID-19. TCRdb keeps only in-frame clones here, not all; method: immunoSEQ multiplex PCR. The sample gives under 250,000 clones, 82% of which show up once; approximately 3.8% is in the top ten. Sequenced: peripheral blood. Source of these receptors: an elderly woman with acute or convalescent COVID-19.

The rearrangement joins TRBV7-3 to TRBJ2-3, with 10 bases identical to TRBD2. Germline V lookup: CDR1 SGHTA, CDR2 FQGTGA. This CDR3 spans 16 amino acids. With 5 bases clipped from V and 4 bases from J, the junction kept 9 bases outside the gene matches. The CDR3 DNA reads as TGTGCCAGCAGCCCTCAAGCGGGGGGGCTCCCAGATACGCAGTATTTT. This sequence encodes CASSPQAGGLPDTQYF.

V is TRBV7-2 and J is TRBJ2-2; unclear D gene. Germline CDR1 and CDR2: SGHTA and FQGNSA. This CDR3 is built from 12 residues. V lost 3 bases and J lost 6, with 5 bases in between. CDR3 in DNA: TGTGCCAGCAGCTTTTTCGCCGGGGAGCTGTTTTTT. Protein sequence: CASSFFAGELFF.

The chain carries TRBV5-4 and TRBJ1-1; TRBD1 might be the D (5 bases). Germline lookup yields CDR1 SGHNT and CDR2 YYREEE (reference sequence). Trimming removed 3 bases at V and 8 bases at J, with 20 bases between. The CDR3 loop spans 15 amino acids. CDR3 nucleotide sequence: TGTGCCAGCAGCTCCGGGGGGGACTCCTGGGCAGAAGCTTTCTTT. Amino acid sequence: CASSSGGDSWAEAFF.

The chain employs TRBV6-5 and TRBJ2-2, with 8 bases fitting TRBD2. J was trimmed by 6 bases and V by 6 bases; bases with no gene match: 9. CDR3 length: 15 amino acids. Germline CDR1 is MNHEY and CDR2 is SVGAGI. This chain's CDR3 is CASRSSGAVPGELFF. Here the CDR3 DNA reads TGTGCCAGCAGGAGTAGCGGGGCCGTCCCCGGGGAGCTGTTTTTT.

The chain carries TRBV12-3 or TRBV12-4 and TRBJ2-2; D ambiguous. Deletions cut 5 bases from V and 6 bases from J, with 7 bases between. The CDR3 has 12 residues. Here the CDR3 reads CASSRVSGELFF. The DNA of the CDR3 is TGTGCCAGCAGTCGGGTCTCCGGGGAGCTGTTTTTT.

The CDR3 nucleotides read TGTGCCAGCAGCGCCGGGACAGGGGGCCGGAATTCACCCCTCCACTTT. It encodes CASSAGTGGRNSPLHF. J is TRBJ1-6 and V is TRBV7-2; 12 bases align to TRBD1. V trimming: 5 bases; J trimming: 7 bases; junction bases outside the gene matches: 6. This CDR3 has 16 amino acids. Germline V CDR1 and CDR2: SGHTA, FQGNSA.

The chain joins TRBV6-6 to TRBJ1-1; possibly TRBD1 for D (5 bases). Germline lookup yields CDR1 MNHNY and CDR2 SVGAGI (reference sequence). The CDR3 spans 14 residues. V lost 6 bases, J lost 1 base, and 12 bases lay in between. CDR3 nucleotide sequence: TGTGCCAGCAGAAAAGGACAACAGAACACTGAAGCTTTCTTT. It yields the protein CASRKGQQNTEAFF.

This clone turned up a few times. V usage is TRBV7-8 and J usage is TRBJ1-4; a weak D match, TRBD1 (6 bases). V shed 1 base and J shed 0 bases, with 12 bases lying between them. Germline V lookup: CDR1 SGHVS, CDR2 FQNEAQ. This CDR3 region has 17 residues. CDR3 bases: TGTGCCAGCAGCTTAGTTGTGGGGGCACCAACTAATGAAAAACTGTTTTTT. Translating it yields CASSLVVGAPTNEKLFF.

A few counts support this clone. The chain carries TRBV10-3 and TRBJ2-2; D is undetermined. CDR1 is ENHRY and CDR2 is SYGVKD in the germline V gene. The CDR3 runs 15 residues. Trimming shortened V by 4 bases and J by 3 bases, and 12 bases separated the two germline ends. CDR3 sequence: CAISGPADYTGELFF. CDR3 in DNA: TGTGCCATCAGTGGCCCGGCAGACTACACCGGGGAGCTGTTTTTT.

V is TRBV5-8 and J is TRBJ2-1, with 7 bases that match TRBD2. The CDR3 contains 17 residues. Germline values: CDR1 SGHTS, CDR2 YDEGEE. J lost 6 bases, V lost 4 bases, and 16 bases had no gene match. The DNA for the CDR3 is TGTGCCAGCAGCGTCCGCCTGGTCCAGCGCGGGGGCAATGAGCAGTTCTTC. Its translation is CASSVRLVQRGGNEQFF.

This clone was recorded once. This rearrangement joins TRBV3-1 (or the pseudogene TRBV3-2) to TRBJ1-4, with D possibly being TRBD1 (6 bases). The V end was cut by 1 base, the J end by 11 bases, with 14 bases between. From germline, CDR1 is LGHDT and CDR2 YNNKEL (reference sequence). The CDR3 length is 14 residues. The CDR3 DNA follows: TGTGCCAGCAGCCAAGCATCGGGTACAGGGAAACTGTTTTTT. Protein: CASSQASGTGKLFF.

J is TRBJ1-1 and V is TRBV3-1 (or the pseudogene TRBV3-2); 9 bases align to TRBD1. The germline V gene has CDR1 LGHDT and CDR2 YNNKEL (reference sequence). V shed 4 bases and J 5 bases; nucleotides not matched to a gene: 8. This CDR3 spans 15 amino acids. The CDR3 coding sequence is TGTGCCAGCAGCCTACAGGGGGCGCGTCAAACTGAAGCTTTCTTT. Translating it yields CASSLQGARQTEAFF.

V usage is TRBV19 and J usage is TRBJ1-1; 12 positions match TRBD1. The CDR3 covers 14 residues. The V and J ends lost 5 bases and 4 bases, in that order; junction bases with no gene match: 2. CDR1 is LNHDA and CDR2 is SQIVND in the germline V gene (reference sequence). The DNA for the CDR3 is TGTGCCAGTAGTGGGACAGGGGGCCTCACTGAAGCTTTCTTT. It specifies CASSGTGGLTEAFF.

The chain links TRBV3-1 (or the pseudogene TRBV3-2) to TRBJ2-3; the match to TRBD1 covers 9 bases. The CDR3 extends over 14 amino acids. Germline CDR1 and CDR2: LGHDT and YNNKEL (reference sequence). Trimming cost V 5 bases and J 6 bases; bases outside gene matches: 6. The CDR3 nucleotides read TGTGCCAGCAGCTTCGGACAGGGGTGGGATACGCAGTATTTT. It codes for CASSFGQGWDTQYF.

V gene TRBV14 combines with J gene TRBJ2-5; maybe TRBD1 (6 bases). Trimming left V 10 bases short and J 5 bases short, with 17 bases between. Germline assignment: CDR1 SGHDN and CDR2 FVKESK. The CDR3 has 13 amino acids. In DNA, the CDR3 is TGTGCCACCCAGCAGGGGATTGGGGAGACCCAGTACTTC. Translated: CATQQGIGETQYF. Full variable domain (remainder filled in from reference TRBV14 and TRBJ2-5): EAGVTQFPSHSVIEKGQTVTLRCDPISGHDNLYWYRRVMGKEIKFLLHFVKESKQDESGMPNNRFLAERTGGTYSTLKVQPAELEDSGVYFCATQQGIGETQYFGPGTRLLVL.

The genes are TRBV19 and TRBJ2-7; possibly TRBD1 for D (5 bases). V lost 5 bases and J lost 0, with 8 bases in between. Germline V gene data show CDR1 as LNHDA and CDR2 as SQIVND (reference sequence). This CDR3 spans 13 amino acids. CDR3 sequence: CASSWGDSYEQYF. CDR3 in DNA: TGTGCCAGTAGTTGGGGCGACTCCTACGAGCAGTACTTC.

The rearrangement links TRBV7-3 to TRBJ2-7; a weak D match, TRBD1 (5 bases). Germline V gene lookup returns CDR1 SGHTA and CDR2 FQGTGA. The CDR3 loop spans 15 amino acids. The V end was cut by 2 bases, the J end by 2 bases, with 13 bases between. CDR3 DNA: TGTGCCAGCAGCTTAGGCGCAGGGCCTGCCTACGAGCAGTACTTC. Its translation: CASSLGAGPAYEQYF.

This chain joins TRBV5-8 and TRBJ2-1; TRBD1 might be the D (6 bases). Germline V CDR1 and CDR2: SGHTS, YDEGEE. This CDR3 has 13 amino acids. V lost 4 bases and J 9 bases, leaving 14 bases between the germline ends. The CDR3 region is CASSINRVGEQFF. In nucleotides, the CDR3 is TGTGCCAGCAGCATTAACAGGGTGGGTGAGCAGTTCTTC. The whole variable domain, remainder taken from reference TRBV5-8 and TRBJ2-1, is EAGVTQSPTHLIKTRGQQATLRCSPISGHTSVYWYQQALGLGLQFLLWYDEGEERNRGNFPPRFSGRQFPNYSSELNVNALELEDSALYLCASSINRVGEQFFGPGTRLTVL.

This chain connects TRBV6-2 or TRBV6-3 to TRBJ1-2; D may be TRBD1 (6 bases). V was clipped by 0 bases and J by 4 bases, with 18 bases between them. CDR1 is MNHEY, CDR2 SVGEGT, per germline. This CDR3 is built from 17 residues. The CDR3 reads CASSYSSTGSDGYGYTF. In DNA form, the CDR3 reads TGTGCCAGCAGTTACTCGAGTACAGGGTCGGATGGCTATGGCTACACCTTC.

V usage is TRBV6-5 and J usage is TRBJ1-1; 7 bases align to TRBD1. The CDR3 runs to 13 residues. Germline CDR1 is MNHEY and CDR2 is SVGAGI. V shed 6 bases and J 1 base; nucleotides not matched to a gene: 2. CDR3 DNA: TGTGCCAGCAGGGACAGGTGGAACACTGAAGCTTTCTTT. This translates into CASRDRWNTEAFF.

This chain connects TRBV3-1 (or the pseudogene TRBV3-2) to TRBJ1-2, with 7 nucleotides matching TRBD1. Germline values: CDR1 LGHDT, CDR2 YNNKEL (reference sequence). The V gene end was trimmed by 4 bases and the J gene end by 0 bases; junction bases not matched to a gene: 8. The CDR3 is 16 amino acids. The CDR3 protein is CASSRRTGQSNYGYTF. CDR3 bases: TGTGCCAGCAGCCGAAGGACAGGACAATCTAACTATGGCTACACCTTC.

The V gene is TRBV7-9, the J gene TRBJ2-5; the match to TRBD1 covers 9 bases. Per the germline V gene, CDR1 is SEHNR and CDR2 is FQNEAQ (reference sequence). J was trimmed by 4 bases and V by 2 bases; bases with no gene match: 5. The CDR3 runs 15 residues. The CDR3 DNA sequence: TGTGCCAGCAGCTTATTGGGACAGGGTTTAGAGACCCAGTACTTC. Its translation is CASSLLGQGLETQYF.

J is TRBJ2-1 and V is TRBV11-2, with TRBD2 as a possible D gene (6 bases). Germline V gives CDR1 SGHAT, CDR2 FQNNGV. V was cut by 5 bases and J by 6 bases, with 14 bases left in between. The CDR3 extends over 14 amino acids. In DNA form, the CDR3 reads TGTGCCAGCAGCCGTCCCGGGACTCCCAATGAGCAGTTCTTC. Protein sequence: CASSRPGTPNEQFF. Full variable domain (rest looked up from reference TRBV11-2 and TRBJ2-1): EAGVAQSPRYKIIEKRQSVAFWCNPISGHATLYWYQQILGQGPKLLIQFQNNGVVDDSQLPKDRFSAERLKGVDSTLKIQPAKLEDSAVYLCASSRPGTPNEQFFGPGTRLTVL.

The CDR3 sequence: CASLLDRPRDIGKLFF. The DNA for the CDR3 is TGTGCCAGCTTACTTGACAGACCTCGTGATATTGGAAAACTGTTTTTT. The chain has TRBV2 and TRBJ1-4; D might be TRBD1 (5 bases). Per germline, CDR1 SNHLY and CDR2 FYNNEI. The CDR3 is 16 amino acids. Trimming cost V 8 bases and J 10 bases, with 26 bases left between them.

This chain uses TRBV7-3 with TRBJ1-1; TRBD1 matches 9 bases. V dropped 5 bases and J dropped 4; count of bases not matched to a gene: 8. Per germline, CDR1 SGHTA and CDR2 FQGTGA. CDR3 length: 15 residues. CDR3 nucleotides: TGTGCCAGCAGCCGGCGCGGGACAGGGTCCACTGAAGCTTTCTTT. Translated, it gives CASSRRGTGSTEAFF.

V gene TRBV6-1 combines with J gene TRBJ1-4, with TRBD1 matching over 10 bases. The CDR3 sequence is 17 residues long. CDR1 MNHNS and CDR2 SASEGT come from the germline V gene. With 0 bases clipped from V and 10 bases from J, the junction kept 11 bases outside the gene matches. The CDR3 region is CASSEAGTGAGRGKLFF. As DNA, the CDR3 is TGTGCCAGCAGTGAAGCCGGGACAGGGGCCGGTAGAGGAAAACTGTTTTTT.

The genes are TRBV11-3 and TRBJ2-1, with D perhaps matching TRBD1 (6 bases). V lost 4 bases, J lost 7 bases, and 11 bases lay in between. CDR1 and CDR2 from the germline V gene are SGHNT and YENEEA. CDR3 size: 13 residues. The chain's CDR3 is CASSSDRRNEQFF. CDR3 DNA sequence: TGTGCCAGCAGCTCGGACAGAAGAAATGAGCAGTTCTTC.

This chain uses TRBV7-2 with TRBJ1-5; 7 nucleotides align to TRBD1. V was pared by 5 bases and J by 7 bases, with 5 bases of the junction left unmatched. Germline-derived CDR1 and CDR2 are SGHTA and FQGNSA. The length of the CDR3 is 13 residues. The CDR3 bases are TGTGCCAGCAGCCAGGGACAGTCGCAGCCCCAGCATTTT. Translating it yields CASSQGQSQPQHF.

V usage is TRBV7-2 and J usage is TRBJ2-2; the D is unclear. The V gene's germline CDR1 is SGHTA and CDR2 FQGNSA. Trimming removed 5 bases from V and 5 bases from J, with 12 bases in between. The CDR3 has 14 amino acids. The CDR3 nucleotides read TGTGCCAGCAGCCCACAGCCTTATACCGGGGAGCTGTTTTTT. Translated, it gives CASSPQPYTGELFF.

This chain uses TRBV5-4 with TRBJ2-1, with unresolved D. V lost 3 bases and J lost 0, with 10 bases in between. Germline V gives CDR1 SGHNT, CDR2 YYREEE (reference sequence). The CDR3 is 15 amino acids. The CDR3 reads CASSSRQISYNEQFF. CDR3 nucleotides: TGTGCCAGCAGCTCTAGGCAAATCTCCTACAATGAGCAGTTCTTC.